This TCR beta chain came from a study of T-cell memory formation after mild COVID-19. Study-wide findings and caveats: Pre-infection memory held some responding clones, suggesting pre-existing cross-reactive T cells responded.

In regard to this clonotype: Its matching antigen is unknown.

TCRdb processed the 5' RACE reads anew with MiXCR; each CDR3 protein has one entry. The data show roughly 150,000 distinct CDR3 sequences, approximately 14% seen once. Material: PBMCs or a T cell subset sorted from them (not recorded which). This receptor was identified in an adult woman who had mild COVID-19 (a few samples of this study predate the infection). Cell type and time point are not known.

In DNA form, the CDR3 reads TGCGCCAGCAGCCAAGCCGCTGGGGGTCCAACCGGGGAGCTGTTTTTT. This translates into CASSQAAGGPTGELFF. The chain employs TRBV4-1 and TRBJ2-2; D could derive from TRBD1 or TRBD2 (5 bases each). The CDR3 has 16 amino acids. CDR1 and CDR2 (germline): MGHRA, YSYEKL. Trimming took off 1 base at V and 5 bases at J, with 14 bases between the two ends.